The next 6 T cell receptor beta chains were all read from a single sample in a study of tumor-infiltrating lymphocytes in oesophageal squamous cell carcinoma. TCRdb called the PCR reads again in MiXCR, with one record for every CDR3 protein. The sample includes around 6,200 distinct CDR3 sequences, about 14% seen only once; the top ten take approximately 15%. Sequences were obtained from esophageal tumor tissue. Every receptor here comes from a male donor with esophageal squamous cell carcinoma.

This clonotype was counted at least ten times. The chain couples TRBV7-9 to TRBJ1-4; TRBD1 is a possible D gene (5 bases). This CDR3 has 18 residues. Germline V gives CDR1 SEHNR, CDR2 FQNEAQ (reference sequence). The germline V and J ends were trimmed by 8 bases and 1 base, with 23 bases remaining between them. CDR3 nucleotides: TGTGCCAGCTCGCAAGGTGGGACTTCTCGGGGAACTAATGAAAAACTGTTTTTT. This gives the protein CASSQGGTSRGTNEKLFF.

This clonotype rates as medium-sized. The CDR3 nucleotides are TGTGCCAGCAGCTTATTCCCAGGAACTACTTACGAGCAGTACTTC. As protein: CASSLFPGTTYEQYF. V is TRBV7-8 and J is TRBJ2-7; D is unclear. Germline V gene data show CDR1 as SGHVS and CDR2 as FQNEAQ. Trimming removed 2 bases at V and 4 bases at J, with 15 bases between. The CDR3 has 15 amino acids.

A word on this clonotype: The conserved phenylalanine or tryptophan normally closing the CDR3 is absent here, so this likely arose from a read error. This chain's CDR3 is CASGCSGSYEQYL. CDR3 nucleotides: TGTGCCAGCGGTTGCTCGGGGAGCTACGAGCAGTACTTG. This chain connects TRBV6-2 or TRBV6-3 to TRBJ2-7; perhaps TRBD2 as D (5 bases). Germline V gene lookup returns CDR1 MNHEY and CDR2 SVGEGT. The CDR3 consists of 13 residues. V lost 8 bases to trimming and J lost 3 bases, with 14 bases between them.

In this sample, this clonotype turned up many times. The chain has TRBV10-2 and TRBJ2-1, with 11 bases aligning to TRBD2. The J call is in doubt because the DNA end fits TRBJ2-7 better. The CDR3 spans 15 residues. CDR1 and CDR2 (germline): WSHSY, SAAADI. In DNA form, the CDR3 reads TGCGCCAGCAGTGAGTCACTAGCGGGGGCCTACGAGCAGTACTTC. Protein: CASSESLAGAYEQYF.

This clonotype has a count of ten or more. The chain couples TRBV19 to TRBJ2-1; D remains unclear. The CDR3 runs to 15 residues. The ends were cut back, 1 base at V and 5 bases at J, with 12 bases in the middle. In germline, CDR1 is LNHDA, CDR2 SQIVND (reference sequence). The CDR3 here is CASSIGPLEHNEQFF. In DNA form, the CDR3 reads TGTGCCAGTAGTATAGGCCCCCTCGAGCACAATGAGCAGTTCTTC.

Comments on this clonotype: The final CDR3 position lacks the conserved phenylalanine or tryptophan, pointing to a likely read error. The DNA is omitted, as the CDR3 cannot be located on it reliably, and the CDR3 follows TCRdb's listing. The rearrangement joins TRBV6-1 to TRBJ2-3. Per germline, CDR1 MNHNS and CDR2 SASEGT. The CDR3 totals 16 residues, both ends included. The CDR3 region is CASSEDPYNYGYTFGS.